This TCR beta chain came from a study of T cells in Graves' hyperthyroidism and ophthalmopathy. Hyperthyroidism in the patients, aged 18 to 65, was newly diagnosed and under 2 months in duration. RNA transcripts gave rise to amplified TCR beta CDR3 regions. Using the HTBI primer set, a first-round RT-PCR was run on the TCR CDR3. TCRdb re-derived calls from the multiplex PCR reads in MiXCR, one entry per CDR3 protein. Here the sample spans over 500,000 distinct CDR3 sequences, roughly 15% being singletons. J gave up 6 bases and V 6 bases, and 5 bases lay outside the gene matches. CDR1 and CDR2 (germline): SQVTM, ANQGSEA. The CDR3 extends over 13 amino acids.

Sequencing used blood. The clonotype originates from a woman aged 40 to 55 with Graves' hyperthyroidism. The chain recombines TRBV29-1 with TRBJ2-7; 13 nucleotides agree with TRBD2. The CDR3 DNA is TGCAGCGTCACTAGCGGGAGGGACAGCGAGCAGTACTTC. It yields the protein CSVTSGRDSEQYF.